This TCR beta chain was observed in a study of CD8+ T cells in alopecia areata. Extracted from the samples, RNA was reverse transcribed into cDNA to serve as the sequencing template. Method: immunoSEQ multiplex PCR; TCRdb's copy keeps in-frame clones and lacks some. This table has about 120,000 clones, 45% to 50% appearing once. CDR1 and CDR2 (germline): SGHDT, YYEEEE. CDR3 size: 11 residues. Trimming removed 0 bases at V and 9 bases at J, with 4 bases between. CD4+ and CD8+ T cells were sorted from PBMCs stained for CD3, CD4 and CD8. This receptor was obtained from a human donor with alopecia areata. The chain carries TRBV5-6 and TRBJ2-1, with unresolved D. The material was CD8+ T cells sorted from blood, obtained at week 0. CDR3 DNA sequence: TGTGCCAGCAGCTTGGCCATTGAGCAGTTCTTC. It encodes CASSLAIEQFF.